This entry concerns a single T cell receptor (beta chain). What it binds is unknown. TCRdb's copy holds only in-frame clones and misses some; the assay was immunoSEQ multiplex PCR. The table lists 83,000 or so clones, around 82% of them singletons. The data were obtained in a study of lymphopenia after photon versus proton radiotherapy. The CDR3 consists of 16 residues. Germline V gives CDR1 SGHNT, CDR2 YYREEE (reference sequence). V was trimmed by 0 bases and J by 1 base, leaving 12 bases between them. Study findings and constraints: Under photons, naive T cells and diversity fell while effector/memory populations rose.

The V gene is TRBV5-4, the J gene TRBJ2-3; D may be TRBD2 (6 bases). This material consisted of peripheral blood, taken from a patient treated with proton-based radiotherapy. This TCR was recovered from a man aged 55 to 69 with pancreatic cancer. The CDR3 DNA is TGTGCCAGCAGCTTGGTGGCCGGGAGAGGCACAGATACGCAGTATTTT. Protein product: CASSLVAGRGTDTQYF. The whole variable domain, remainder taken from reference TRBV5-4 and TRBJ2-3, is ETGVTQSPTHLIKTRGQQVTLRCSSQSGHNTVSWYQQALGQGPQFIFQYYREEENGRGNFPPRFSGLQFPNYSSELNVNALELDDSALYLCASSLVAGRGTDTQYFGPGTRLTVL.